The 2 T cell receptor beta chains given below trace back to one sample, sequenced in a study of shared clonotypes between healthy human individuals. Measured with immunoSEQ multiplex PCR; TCRdb has only the in-frame clones, and not every one. The table lists approximately 240,000 clones, 50% to 80% of them singletons, with 11% in the top ten. The sample was memory CD4+ T cells sorted from blood. Specified subset: CD45RA-negative fraction. The receptors shown here come from a young man in good health.

V usage is TRBV21-1 and J usage is TRBJ2-2; the table's D gene call, TRBD2, was not cross checked with the DNA. TRBV21-1 is a documented pseudogene. The length of the CDR3 is 18 residues. The CDR3 is CASSKSFHGGSNTGELFF. In DNA form, the CDR3 reads TGTGCCAGCAGCAAATCTTTTCATGGAGGATCGAACACCGGGGAGCTGTTTTTT.

The chain is built from TRBV7-8 and TRBJ2-1; TRBD1 might be the D (5 bases). This CDR3 is built from 14 residues. Germline-derived CDR1 and CDR2 are SGHVS and FQNEAQ. With 6 bases removed from V and 7 bases from J, the gap between germline ends came to 16 bases. The CDR3 DNA follows: TGTGCCAGCAGAGACATAGGGGTGGAGAATGAGCAGTTCTTC. This encodes CASRDIGVENEQFF.